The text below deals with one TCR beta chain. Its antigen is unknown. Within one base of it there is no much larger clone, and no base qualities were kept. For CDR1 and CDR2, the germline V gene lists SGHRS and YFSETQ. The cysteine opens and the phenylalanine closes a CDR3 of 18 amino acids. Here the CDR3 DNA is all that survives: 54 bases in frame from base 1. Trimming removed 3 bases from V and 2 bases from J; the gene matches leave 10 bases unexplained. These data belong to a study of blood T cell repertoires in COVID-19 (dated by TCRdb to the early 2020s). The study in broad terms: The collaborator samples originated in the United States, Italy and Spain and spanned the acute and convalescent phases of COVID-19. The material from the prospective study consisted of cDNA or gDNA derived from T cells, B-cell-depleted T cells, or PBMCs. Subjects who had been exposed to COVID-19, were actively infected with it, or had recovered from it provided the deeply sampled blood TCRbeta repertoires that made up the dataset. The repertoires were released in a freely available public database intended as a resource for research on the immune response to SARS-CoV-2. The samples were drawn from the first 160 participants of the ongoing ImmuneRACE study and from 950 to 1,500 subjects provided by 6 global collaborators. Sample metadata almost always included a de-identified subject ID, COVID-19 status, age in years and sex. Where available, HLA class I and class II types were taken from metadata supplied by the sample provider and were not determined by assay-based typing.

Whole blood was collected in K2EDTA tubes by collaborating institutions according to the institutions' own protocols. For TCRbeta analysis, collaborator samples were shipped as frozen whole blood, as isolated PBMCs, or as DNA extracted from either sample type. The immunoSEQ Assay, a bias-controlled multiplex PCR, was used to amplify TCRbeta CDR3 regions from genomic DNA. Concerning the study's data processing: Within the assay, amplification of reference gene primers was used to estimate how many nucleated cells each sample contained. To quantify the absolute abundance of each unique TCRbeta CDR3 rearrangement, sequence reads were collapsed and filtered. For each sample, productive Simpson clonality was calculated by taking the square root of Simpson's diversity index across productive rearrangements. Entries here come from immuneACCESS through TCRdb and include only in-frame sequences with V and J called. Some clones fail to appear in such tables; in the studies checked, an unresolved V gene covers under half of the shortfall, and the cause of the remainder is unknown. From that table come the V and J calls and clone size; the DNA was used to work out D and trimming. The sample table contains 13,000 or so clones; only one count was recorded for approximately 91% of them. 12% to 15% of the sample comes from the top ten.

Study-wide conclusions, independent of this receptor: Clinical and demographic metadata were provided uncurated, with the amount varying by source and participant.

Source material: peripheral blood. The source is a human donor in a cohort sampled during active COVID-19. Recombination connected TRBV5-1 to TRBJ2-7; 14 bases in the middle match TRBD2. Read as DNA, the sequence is TGCGCCAGCAGCTGGGACGGGACTAGCGGGAGTTATCCCTACGAGCAGTACTTC. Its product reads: CASSWDGTSGSYPYEQYF.